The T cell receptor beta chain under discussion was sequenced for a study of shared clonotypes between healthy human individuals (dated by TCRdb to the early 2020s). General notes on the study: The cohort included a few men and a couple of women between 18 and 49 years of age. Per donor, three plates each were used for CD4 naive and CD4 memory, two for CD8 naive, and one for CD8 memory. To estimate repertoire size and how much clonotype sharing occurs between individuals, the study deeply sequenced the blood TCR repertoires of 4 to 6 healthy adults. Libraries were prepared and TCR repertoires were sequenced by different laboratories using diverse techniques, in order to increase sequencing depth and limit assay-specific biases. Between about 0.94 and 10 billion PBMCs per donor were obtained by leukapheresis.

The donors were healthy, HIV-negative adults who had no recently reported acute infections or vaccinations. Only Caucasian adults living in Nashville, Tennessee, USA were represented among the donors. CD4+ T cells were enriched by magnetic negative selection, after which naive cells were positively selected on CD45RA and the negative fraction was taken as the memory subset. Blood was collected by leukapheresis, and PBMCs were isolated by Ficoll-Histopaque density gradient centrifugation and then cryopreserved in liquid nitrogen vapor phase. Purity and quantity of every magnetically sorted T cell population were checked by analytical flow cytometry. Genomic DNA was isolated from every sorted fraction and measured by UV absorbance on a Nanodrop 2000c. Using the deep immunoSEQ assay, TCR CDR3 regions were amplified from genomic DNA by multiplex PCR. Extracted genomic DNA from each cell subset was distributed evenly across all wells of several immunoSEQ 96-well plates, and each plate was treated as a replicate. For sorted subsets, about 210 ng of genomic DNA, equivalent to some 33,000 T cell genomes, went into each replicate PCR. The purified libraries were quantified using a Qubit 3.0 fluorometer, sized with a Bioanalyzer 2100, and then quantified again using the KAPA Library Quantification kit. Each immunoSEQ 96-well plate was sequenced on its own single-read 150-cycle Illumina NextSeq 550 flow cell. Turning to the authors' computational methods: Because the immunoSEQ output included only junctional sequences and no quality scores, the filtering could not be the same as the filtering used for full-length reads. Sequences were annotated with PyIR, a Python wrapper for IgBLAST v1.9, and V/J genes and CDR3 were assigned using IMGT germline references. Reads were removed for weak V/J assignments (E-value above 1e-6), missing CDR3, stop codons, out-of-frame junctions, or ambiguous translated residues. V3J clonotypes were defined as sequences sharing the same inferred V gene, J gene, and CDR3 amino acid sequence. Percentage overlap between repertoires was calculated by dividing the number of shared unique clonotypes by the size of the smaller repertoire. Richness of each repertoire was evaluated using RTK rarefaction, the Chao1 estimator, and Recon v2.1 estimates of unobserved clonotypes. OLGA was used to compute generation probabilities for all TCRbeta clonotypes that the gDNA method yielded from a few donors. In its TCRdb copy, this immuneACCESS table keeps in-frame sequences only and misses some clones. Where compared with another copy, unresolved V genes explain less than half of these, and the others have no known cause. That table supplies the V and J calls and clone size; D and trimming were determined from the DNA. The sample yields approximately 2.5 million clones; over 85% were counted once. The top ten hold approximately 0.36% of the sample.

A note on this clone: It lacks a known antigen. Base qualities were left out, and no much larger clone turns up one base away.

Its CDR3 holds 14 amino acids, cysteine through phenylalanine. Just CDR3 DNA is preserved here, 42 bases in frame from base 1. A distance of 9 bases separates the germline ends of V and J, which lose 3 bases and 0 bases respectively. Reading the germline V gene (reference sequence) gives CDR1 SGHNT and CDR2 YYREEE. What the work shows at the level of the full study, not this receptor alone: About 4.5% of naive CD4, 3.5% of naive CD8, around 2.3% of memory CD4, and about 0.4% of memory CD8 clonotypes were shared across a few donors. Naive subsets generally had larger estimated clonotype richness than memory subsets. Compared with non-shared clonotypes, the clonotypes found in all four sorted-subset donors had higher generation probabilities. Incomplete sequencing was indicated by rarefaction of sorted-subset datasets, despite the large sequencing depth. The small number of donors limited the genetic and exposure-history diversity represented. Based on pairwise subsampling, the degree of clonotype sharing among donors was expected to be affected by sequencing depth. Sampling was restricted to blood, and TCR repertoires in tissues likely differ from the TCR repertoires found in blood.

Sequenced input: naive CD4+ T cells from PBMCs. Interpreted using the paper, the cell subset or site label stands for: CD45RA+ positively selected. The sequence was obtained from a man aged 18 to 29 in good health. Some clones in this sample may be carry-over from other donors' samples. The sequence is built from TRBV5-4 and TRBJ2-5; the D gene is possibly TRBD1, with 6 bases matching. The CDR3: CASSSGQHQETQYF. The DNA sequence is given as TGTGCCAGCAGCTCCGGACAGCACCAAGAGACCCAGTACTTC.